A single sample gave rise to the 15 T cell receptor beta chains below, sequenced in a study of blood T cell repertoires in COVID-19. Using immunoSEQ multiplex PCR, the repertoire was profiled, and TCRdb retains in-frame clones only, with some absent. The repertoire has approximately 150,000 clones, 81% of them found once; the top ten carry 8% to 13%. The sequencing sample was made of peripheral blood. These receptors all come from a man in his fifties or sixties with active or convalescent COVID-19.

V usage is TRBV6-6 and J usage is TRBJ2-7, with 8 bases aligning to TRBD1. Per the germline V gene, CDR1 is MNHNY and CDR2 is SVGAGI (reference sequence). With 6 bases clipped from V and 6 bases from J, the junction kept 10 bases outside the gene matches. This CDR3 is 14 amino acids long. The CDR3: CASRQTGANGEQYF. The DNA for the CDR3 is TGTGCCAGCAGGCAGACAGGGGCCAACGGCGAGCAGTACTTC.

This chain joins TRBV5-1 and TRBJ2-5; D possibly corresponds to TRBD2 (6 bases). Trimming stripped 7 bases from V and 4 bases from J, with 17 bases between. This CDR3 has 14 amino acids. Germline V lookup: CDR1 SGHRS, CDR2 YFSETQ. The CDR3 bases are TGCGCCAGCGCGCTCCTGGGGGGTGGAGAGACCCAGTACTTC. It translates to CASALLGGGETQYF.

V and J are TRBV2 and TRBJ2-5; D may be TRBD2 (7 bases). The CDR3 has 15 residues. Germline assignment: CDR1 SNHLY and CDR2 FYNNEI. Trimming took 3 bases from V and 5 from J, leaving 16 bases between them. CDR3 nucleotides: TGTGCCAGCAGTGATGGGGGGGCGGCTTTGGAGACCCAGTACTTC. Translation gives CASSDGGAALETQYF.

The CDR3 DNA reads as TGTGCCAGCAGCTTATCGACAGGGGGCTACAACCCCCAGCATTTT. Translated: CASSLSTGGYNPQHF. The rearrangement uses TRBV7-9 and TRBJ1-5; 10 bases align to TRBD1. Germline lookup yields CDR1 SEHNR and CDR2 FQNEAQ (reference sequence). This CDR3 has 15 residues. The V segment lost 2 bases and the J segment 10 bases; nucleotides outside the gene matches: 8.

V gene TRBV7-3 combines with J gene TRBJ2-2, with D possibly matching TRBD1 (6 bases). V dropped 2 bases and J dropped 4 bases, with 8 bases sitting between them. The V gene's germline CDR1 is SGHTA and CDR2 FQGTGA. The CDR3 spans 14 residues. CDR3 sequence (DNA): TGTGCCAGCAGCTTATTAGGGGGCACCGGGGAGCTGTTTTTT. It translates to CASSLLGGTGELFF. Using reference TRBV7-3 and TRBJ2-2 for the parts outside the CDR3, the full variable domain is GAGVSQTPSNKVTEKGKYVELRCDPISGHTALYWYRQSLGQGPEFLIYFQGTGAADDSGLPNDRFFAVRPEGSVSTLKIQRTERGDSAVYLCASSLLGGTGELFFGEGSRLTVL.

This chain uses TRBV5-6 with TRBJ2-1; TRBD2 matches 14 bases. The CDR3 is 16 amino acids. The J segment lost 7 bases and the V segment lost 2 bases, leaving 5 bases of the junction unmatched. CDR1 and CDR2 from the germline V gene are SGHDT and YYEEEE. Written as DNA, the CDR3 is TGTGCCAGCAGCTTCGTGGGGACTAGCGGGAGTAATGAGCAGTTCTTC. Protein: CASSFVGTSGSNEQFF.

The chain recombines TRBV3-1 (or the pseudogene TRBV3-2) with TRBJ2-2; D is undetermined. Trimming shortened V by 0 bases and J by 2 bases, and 16 bases separated the two germline ends. CDR1 LGHDT and CDR2 YNNKEL come from the germline V gene (reference sequence). The CDR3 is 18 residues long. CDR3 protein: CASSQDPPTPTNTGELFF. CDR3 DNA: TGTGCCAGCAGCCAAGATCCCCCAACCCCGACAAACACCGGGGAGCTGTTTTTT.

This clone appeared a few times. The rearrangement links TRBV28 to TRBJ1-3; 7 bases fit TRBD1. The CDR3 loop spans 16 amino acids. CDR1 and CDR2 (germline): MDHEN, SYDVKM. Trimming cost V 5 bases and J 1 base; bases outside gene matches: 8. CDR3 amino acids: CASSPRTGLSGNTIYF. CDR3 nucleotide sequence: TGTGCCAGCAGTCCCCGGACAGGACTTTCTGGAAACACCATATATTTT.

This chain links TRBV10-3 with TRBJ2-7; 14 nucleotides match TRBD2. This CDR3 spans 14 amino acids. The germline V gene encodes CDR1 ENHRY and CDR2 SYGVKD. V shed 5 bases and J 4 bases; nucleotides not matched to a gene: 1. CDR3 nucleotide sequence: TGTGCCATCAGTCGGACTAGCGGGAGGTACGAGCAGTACTTC. It is translated as CAISRTSGRYEQYF.

This rearrangement joins TRBV5-1 to TRBJ1-2; D is possibly TRBD1 (5 bases). Trimming cost V 4 bases and J 2 bases, with 15 bases left between them. The CDR3 totals 15 residues. CDR1 is SGHRS and CDR2 is YFSETQ in the germline V gene. The CDR3 here is CASSPGDRLNYGYTF. For the CDR3, the DNA is TGCGCCAGCAGCCCGGGGGATCGGCTCAACTATGGCTACACCTTC.

The chain employs TRBV9 and TRBJ2-2; 9 bases align to TRBD1. There are 16 residues in the CDR3. Germline V gene sequence: CDR1 SGDLS, CDR2 YYNGEE. The junction had 9 bases not matched to a gene; V was cut back by 2 bases and J by 7 bases. The CDR3 DNA is TGTGCCAGCAGCGTTGTCCCGGGACAGGGTGGCGGGGAGCTGTTTTTT. Its translation is CASSVVPGQGGGELFF.

The rearrangement joins TRBV25-1 to TRBJ1-1, with 9 bases identical to TRBD1. CDR1 and CDR2 (germline): MGHDK, SYGVNS. The CDR3 consists of 17 residues. V dropped 6 bases and J dropped 1; count of bases not matched to a gene: 12. In DNA, the CDR3 is TGTGCCAGCAGACAGTCCGGGACAGGGTTCACGAACACTGAAGCTTTCTTT. Protein product: CASRQSGTGFTNTEAFF.

The chain is built from TRBV15 and TRBJ2-7, with D possibly being TRBD1 (6 bases). The CDR3 is 15 residues long. V was cut by 7 bases and J by 3 bases, with 19 bases left in between. Germline V CDR1 and CDR2: LNHNV, YYDKDF (reference sequence). The CDR3 DNA follows: TGTGCCACCAAAGTTTATACAGGGTCCAACTACGAGCAGTACTTC. Translated, it gives CATKVYTGSNYEQYF.

V is TRBV19 and J is TRBJ2-7, with D perhaps TRBD2 (5 bases). CDR1 LNHDA and CDR2 SQIVND come from the germline V gene (reference sequence). The length of the CDR3 is 13 residues. The V end was cut by 8 bases, the J end by 1 base, with 12 bases between. This chain's CDR3 is CASSREGSYEQYF. CDR3 DNA sequence: TGTGCCAGTTCTCGCGAGGGATCCTACGAGCAGTACTTC.

The CDR3 sequence is CASRRDRVVTGELFF. The CDR3 DNA sequence: TGTGCCAGCAGGAGGGACAGGGTTGTCACCGGGGAGCTGTTTTTT. V usage is TRBV11-1 and J usage is TRBJ2-2, with TRBD1 matching 9 bases. The CDR3 has 15 amino acids. Trimming cost V 6 bases and J 4 bases; bases outside gene matches: 6. CDR1 is SGHAT, CDR2 FQDESV, per germline (reference sequence).